A selection of T cell receptor beta chains follows, all from one sample in a study of beta chain features in type 1 diabetes. Measured with immunoSEQ multiplex PCR; TCRdb has only the in-frame clones, and not every one. The sample lists 70,000 to 90,000 clones, under 35% occurring once. What was sequenced was stem cell memory CD4+ T cells from blood. The receptor source for this set is a woman aged 18-29 years in good health. The CDR3 runs from the conserved cysteine through the conserved F or W. D genes are given only for firm matches. Clone size appears in some rows only: once, few, many, or a class for an expanded clone.

J	length	V	D	size	DNA	CDR3
TRBJ1-4	14	TRBV30	.	.	TGTGCCTGGAAAGGAGGTGCAACTAATGAAAAACTGTTTTTT	CAWKGGATNEKLFF
TRBJ1-3	15	TRBV6-5	.	.	TGTGCCAGCAGTTACTCGGCGGGCAGAGGAAACACCATATATTTT	CASSYSAGRGNTIYF
TRBJ2-5	14	TRBV7-2	.	.	TGTGCCAGCAGCTTAAGGGGGGGGTTCGAGACCCAGTACTTC	CASSLRGGFETQYF
TRBJ2-2	14	TRBV4-3	.	.	TGCGCCAGCAGCCAAGAGAGGCACACTGGGGAGCTGTTTTTT	CASSQERHTGELFF
TRBJ1-2	13	TRBV28	.	.	TGTGCCAGCAGTCTAGACGGAAACTATGGCTACACCTTC	CASSLDGNYGYTF
TRBJ1-5	14	TRBV18	TRBD1	.	TGTGCCAGCTCAAGGACAGGGAGGGATCAGCCCCAGCATTTT	CASSRTGRDQPQHF
TRBJ2-7	16	TRBV27	.	.	TGTGCCAGCAGTTTACCCCCGGCAGGGTATTTTTACGAGCAGTACTTC	CASSLPPAGYFYEQYF
TRBJ2-1	15	TRBV7-2	.	.	TGTGCCAGCAGCTTAGGGGAGGACGCCATTGGTGAGCAGTTCTTC	CASSLGEDAIGEQFF
TRBJ2-1	11	TRBV11-3	.	.	TGTGCCAGCAGCTTCCGAGGCGAGCAGTTCTTC	CASSFRGEQFF
TRBJ1-2	13	TRBV10-3	TRBD1	.	TGTGCCATCATGGAGGGGACAGGGTTTGGCTACACCTTC	CAIMEGTGFGYTF
TRBJ1-2	15	TRBV14	TRBD1	.	TGTGCCAGCAGCCAATCAGGGGGCGCAATCTATGGCTACACCTTC	CASSQSGGAIYGYTF
TRBJ1-5	14	TRBV28	.	once	TGTGCCAGCAGTTGGACAGTTAGCAATCAGCCCCAGCATTTT	CASSWTVSNQPQHF
TRBJ1-5	14	TRBV4-1	.	few	TGCGCCAGCAGCCAAGAGTCGAGGTACCAGCCCCAGCATTTT	CASSQESRYQPQHF
TRBJ2-1	13	TRBV5-1	TRBD1	few	TGCGCCAGCAGCCCCGGACAGGTCAATGAGCAGTTCTTC	CASSPGQVNEQFF
TRBJ2-3	15	TRBV5-1	.	.	TGCGCCAGCAGCTTGGCCGGGATGAGCACAGATACGCAGTATTTT	CASSLAGMSTDTQYF
TRBJ2-6	18	TRBV19	TRBD2	few	TGTGCCAGTAGTGCCCGACTAGCGGGGGGGTCTGGGGCCAACGTCCTGACTTTC	CASSARLAGGSGANVLTF
TRBJ2-7	14	TRBV11-2	TRBD2	few	TGTGCCAGCAGCCGGACTAGCGGGACCCCGGAGCAGTACTTC	CASSRTSGTPEQYF
TRBJ1-2	16	TRBV4-1	.	few	TGCGCCAGCAGCCAAGCCCCGGGACAAGGGTCCTATGGCTACACCTTC	CASSQAPGQGSYGYTF
TRBJ1-4	12	TRBV5-4	.	.	TGTGCCAGCAGCTTTGAGGATGAAAAACTGTTTTTT	CASSFEDEKLFF
TRBJ2-1	21	TRBV5-1	.	.	TGCGCCAGCAGCCCCGTCCCGGGACAGGGGACTAGCGGCCTTACCAACAATGAGCAGTTCTTC	CASSPVPGQGTSGLTNNEQFF
TRBJ1-1	15	TRBV5-8	.	.	TGTGCCAGCAGCTTGAACGGGATTACTAACCCTGAAGCTTTCTTT	CASSLNGITNPEAFF
TRBJ2-5	13	TRBV2	.	.	TGTGCCAGCATAGGACTAATTCTGGAGACCCAGTACTTC	CASIGLILETQYF
TRBJ2-6	16	TRBV6-5	.	many	TGTGCCAGCAGTTACGGGGCCAACTCTGGGGCCAACGTCCTGACTTTC	CASSYGANSGANVLTF
TRBJ2-6	15	TRBV18	.	.	TGTGCCAGCTCACCAGAGCACTCTGGGGCCAACGTCCTGACTTTC	CASSPEHSGANVLTF
TRBJ1-4	17	TRBV5-1	TRBD1	.	TGCGCCAGCAGCCAGGGGGACCTAAGGGCAACTAATGAAAAACTGTTTTTT	CASSQGDLRATNEKLFF
TRBJ2-5	14	TRBV5-4	TRBD1	few	TGTGCCAGCAGCCGGACAGGGGATACGGAGACCCAGTACTTC	CASSRTGDTETQYF
TRBJ1-4	17	TRBV10-2	TRBD1	.	TGCGCCAGCAGTGAGTGGACTTCCGGGACAGGAATTGAAAAACTGTTTTTT	CASSEWTSGTGIEKLFF
TRBJ2-5	15	TRBV30	TRBD2	.	TGTGCCTGGAGGGGAGGTAGCGGGGAAAGGGGGACCCAGTACTTC	CAWRGGSGERGTQYF
TRBJ2-3	15	TRBV30	TRBD2	.	TGTGCCTGCCTCTCGAGCGGGGGATACACAGATACGCAGTATTTT	CACLSSGGYTDTQYF
TRBJ1-3	14	TRBV7-2	.	few	TGTGCCAGCAGCTTATTCTCCGCTGGAAACACCATATATTTT	CASSLFSAGNTIYF
TRBJ2-1	14	TRBV11-3	TRBD2	.	TGTGCCAGCAGCTGGAGCGGGGCCTACAATGAGCAGTTCTTC	CASSWSGAYNEQFF
TRBJ2-2	13	TRBV29-1	.	few	TGCAGCGCTGTAAAGTCGGACACCGGGGAGCTGTTTTTT	CSAVKSDTGELFF
TRBJ2-3	17	TRBV5-4	.	.	TGTGCCAGCAGCTTGGGCTCGACAGTTCCTAGCACAGATACGCAGTATTTT	CASSLGSTVPSTDTQYF
TRBJ2-2	14	TRBV30	TRBD1	.	TGTGCCTGGAGAACGGGACAGGGCACCGGGGAGCTGTTTTTT	CAWRTGQGTGELFF
TRBJ1-2	15	TRBV5-1	TRBD1	.	TGCGCCAGCAGCGTTCTGGACAGGCTCCAGGGTGGCTACACCTTC	CASSVLDRLQGGYTF
TRBJ2-4	18	TRBV11-2	TRBD1	few	TGTGCCAGCAGCAAACCCACCCGACAGGGCCTAGCCAAAAACATTCAGTACTTC	CASSKPTRQGLAKNIQYF
TRBJ2-3	15	TRBV10-3	TRBD2	few	TGTGCCATCAGGGGACTAGCGGGAGGTACAGATACGCAGTATTTT	CAIRGLAGGTDTQYF
TRBJ2-7	14	TRBV7-2	TRBD1	.	TGTGCCAGCAGCCGCCCCGGACAGGGAGAACATCAGTACTTC	CASSRPGQGEHQYF
TRBJ2-2	18	TRBV7-2	.	.	TGTGCCAGCAGCTTAAACGCCCCCTCGGGAATTGGAGTCGGGGAGCTGTTTTTT	CASSLNAPSGIGVGELFF
TRBJ2-3	14	TRBV7-2	TRBD2	few	TGTGCCAGCATGCGGGGGGGAGGGGGAGATACGCAGTATTTT	CASMRGGGGDTQYF
TRBJ2-7	13	TRBV5-8	.	.	TGTGCCAGCAGCCCCCGTCCCTCTTACGAGCAGTACTTC	CASSPRPSYEQYF
TRBJ2-3	15	TRBV6-5	TRBD2	few	TGTGCCAGCAGCCTTCTAGCGGGGTTCCCAGATACGCAGTATTTT	CASSLLAGFPDTQYF
TRBJ2-1	16	TRBV19	TRBD2	few	TGTGCCAGTAGTCGACTAGCGGGACGACCTTACAATGAGCAGTTCTTC	CASSRLAGRPYNEQFF
TRBJ2-3	16	TRBV11-2	TRBD2	.	TGTGCCAGCAGCCCAGTAGCGGGAGTGAGGACAGATACGCAGTATTTT	CASSPVAGVRTDTQYF
TRBJ2-7	13	TRBV7-2	.	.	TGTGCCAGCAGCCCAGAGTCTCGAGGTGGGCAGTACTTC	CASSPESRGGQYF
TRBJ1-2	14	TRBV7-2	TRBD1	few	TGTGCCAGCAGGCTGGGACAGGGGGCAGGTGGCTACACCTTC	CASRLGQGAGGYTF
TRBJ1-1	12	TRBV27	TRBD1	.	TGTGCCAGACAGGGGATGAACACTGAAGCTTTCTTT	CARQGMNTEAFF
TRBJ2-5	13	TRBV7-7	.	.	TGTGCTAGCAGCCCAGGCGTAGGAGAGACCCAGTACTTC	CASSPGVGETQYF
TRBJ2-1	17	TRBV7-8	TRBD2	.	TGTGCCAGCAGCTTAGCGGTTGGGACTAGCGCCTACAATGAGCAGTTCTTC	CASSLAVGTSAYNEQFF